This TCR beta chain is from a study of OX40 agonist ivuxolimab in advanced cancers. The sample holds a few counts of this clone. Trimming removed 2 bases from V and 4 bases from J, with 4 bases in between. The CDR3 is made up of 12 amino acids. Per germline, CDR1 SGHNT and CDR2 YYREEE (reference sequence). Some clones are missing from TCRdb's copy, which holds only in-frame ones; the method was immunoSEQ multiplex PCR. The sample holds about 35,000 clones, more than 75% seen once. The chain has TRBV5-4 and TRBJ1-5; D ambiguous. Sequenced material: CD4+ or CD8+ T cells sorted from blood, taken in a trial of the OX40 agonist ivuxolimab. This TCR was sampled from an adult with an advanced solid tumor such as melanoma, head and neck, liver or kidney cancer. In DNA, the CDR3 is TGTGCCAGCAGCTTCGGTAATCAGCCCCAGCATTTT. This translates into CASSFGNQPQHF.